These T cell receptor beta chains were read from a single sample in a study of identical twins. MiXCR, run by TCRdb on the 5' RACE reads, gives a single entry per CDR3 protein. Of 450,000 or so distinct CDR3 sequences in the sample, 24% are singletons; the top ten hold 2.9%. These data also featured in a second study, about T cells expressing NK-cell markers.

Input material: CD4+ T cells sorted from blood. The receptors originated from a woman under 30 in good health. CDR3s include the opening cysteine and the closing phenylalanine or tryptophan. The D gene is left open where the match is weak. Clone size, where shown, is once, few, many, or a class for clones that have expanded.

v_gene	j_gene	abundance	d_gene	CDR3aa	CDR3nt
TRBV20-1	TRBJ2-1	few	TRBD1	CSATYRGNEQFF	TGCAGTGCTACCTACAGGGGCAATGAGCAGTTCTTC
TRBV20-1	TRBJ2-7	few	-	CSAPGLPYEQYF	TGCAGTGCCCCGGGACTTCCCTACGAGCAGTACTTC
TRBV5-6	TRBJ2-6	-	-	CASSLAARAGANVLTF	TGTGCCAGCAGCTTGGCCGCCAGGGCTGGGGCCAACGTCCTGACTTTC
TRBV12-5	TRBJ2-1	-	TRBD2	CASGPWTSRHNEQFF	TGTGCTAGTGGTCCCTGGACTAGCAGACACAATGAGCAGTTCTTC
TRBV5-1	TRBJ1-2	once	TRBD1	CASSFGTGSDYGYTF	TGCGCCAGCAGCTTCGGGACAGGGTCCGACTATGGCTACACCTTC
TRBV12-3/TRBV12-4	TRBJ1-5	few	-	CASSRGFSQPQHF	TGTGCCAGCAGTCGAGGGTTCAGTCAGCCCCAGCATTTT
TRBV7-9	TRBJ1-2	-	-	CASSASAGGRGVYGYTF	TGTGCCAGCAGCGCCTCCGCAGGTGGGCGTGGGGTCTATGGCTACACCTTC
TRBV7-6	TRBJ1-1	few	TRBD1	CASSQQGAKNTEAFF	TGTGCCAGCAGCCAACAGGGGGCCAAGAACACTGAAGCTTTCTTT
TRBV20-1	TRBJ1-2	many	-	CSARGPETANGYTF	TGCAGTGCTAGAGGGCCCGAGACAGCTAATGGCTACACCTTC
TRBV9	TRBJ2-3	-	-	CASSVNFVDTQYF	TGTGCCAGCAGCGTAAATTTTGTAGATACGCAGTATTTT
TRBV7-2	TRBJ2-7	few	-	CASSLGVGSFEQYF	TGTGCCAGCAGCTTAGGAGTTGGATCATTCGAGCAGTACTTC
TRBV12-3/TRBV12-4	TRBJ2-1	few	TRBD2	CASSPAGGRNEQFF	TGTGCCAGCAGTCCAGCGGGAGGTAGGAATGAGCAGTTCTTC